The 22 T cell receptor beta chains listed next were all sequenced from one sample in a study of blood T cell repertoires in COVID-19. Assay: immunoSEQ multiplex PCR; the TCRdb copy retains only in-frame clones and omits some. The data show about 360,000 clones, with approximately 86% seen just once and around 7.4% held by the top ten. The specimen sequenced was peripheral blood. The receptors stem from a woman in her sixties or seventies with COVID-19, enrolled during active disease.

The chain uses TRBV4-1 and TRBJ2-7; D is perhaps TRBD2 (6 bases). The CDR3 extends over 14 amino acids. The V end lost 1 base, the J end lost 2 bases, and 9 bases lay between the germline ends. The germline V gene has CDR1 MGHRA and CDR2 YSYEKL. Here the CDR3 reads CASSQGGAPYEQYF. The CDR3 DNA is TGCGCCAGCAGCCAAGGCGGGGCGCCCTACGAGCAGTACTTC.

The chain combines TRBV7-8 with TRBJ2-3, with a tentative D call TRBD2 (5 bases). Germline V gene lookup returns CDR1 SGHVS and CDR2 FQNEAQ. CDR3 size: 12 residues. Trimming removed 5 bases at V and 8 bases at J, with 11 bases between. The CDR3 coding sequence is TGTGCCAGCAGCCCAGAGCGGTTTACGCAGTATTTT. It translates to CASSPERFTQYF.

J is TRBJ1-1 and V is TRBV5-1; 8 nucleotides match TRBD1. The CDR3 runs 15 residues. Germline V lookup: CDR1 SGHRS, CDR2 YFSETQ. V was pared by 0 bases and J by 1 base, with 2 bases of the junction left unmatched. The DNA for the CDR3 is TGCGCCAGCAGCTTGGTAGACAGGGGGAACACTGAAGCTTTCTTT. This translates into CASSLVDRGNTEAFF. The whole variable domain, remainder taken from reference TRBV5-1 and TRBJ1-1, is KAGVTQTPRYLIKTRGQQVTLSCSPISGHRSVSWYQQTPGQGLQFLFEYFSETQRNKGNFPGRFSGRQFSNSRSEMNVSTLELGDSALYLCASSLVDRGNTEAFFGQGTRLTVV.

The rearrangement joins TRBV7-3 to TRBJ1-3; 7 bases map to TRBD1. Germline CDR1 and CDR2: SGHTA and FQGTGA. The CDR3 runs 15 residues. Losses at the gene ends were 5 bases for V and 2 bases for J; bases not matched to a gene: 6. The CDR3 DNA is TGTGCCAGCAGCCCCCAGGGGACAGCTGGAAACACCATATATTTT. It translates to CASSPQGTAGNTIYF. Supplemented by reference TRBV7-3 and TRBJ1-3, the full variable domain reads GAGVSQTPSNKVTEKGKYVELRCDPISGHTALYWYRQSLGQGPEFLIYFQGTGAADDSGLPNDRFFAVRPEGSVSTLKIQRTERGDSAVYLCASSPQGTAGNTIYFGEGSWLTVV.

This chain joins TRBV9 and TRBJ2-2, with D tentatively TRBD1 (6 bases). The length of the CDR3 is 17 residues. Germline V gene sequence: CDR1 SGDLS, CDR2 YYNGEE. Trimming shortened V by 2 bases and J by 0 bases, and 14 bases separated the two germline ends. CDR3 nucleotides: TGTGCCAGCAGCGTGAAAATAGGGACATCGAACACCGGGGAGCTGTTTTTT. Its translation is CASSVKIGTSNTGELFF.

The CDR3 bases are TGTGCCAGCAGTGATGGGCGGGGGGGCCGTATGGAGACCCAGTACTTC. It codes for CASSDGRGGRMETQYF. V is TRBV2 and J is TRBJ2-5, with 9 bases that match TRBD2. Unmatched junction bases numbered 10, after V lost 3 bases and J lost 5 bases. The V gene's germline CDR1 is SNHLY and CDR2 FYNNEI. There are 16 residues in the CDR3.

The chain employs TRBV10-3 and TRBJ1-2; D unresolved. The CDR3 extends over 17 amino acids. Deletions cut 1 base from V and 0 bases from J, with 15 bases between. Germline V CDR1 and CDR2: ENHRY, SYGVKD. In nucleotides, the CDR3 is TGTGCCATCAGTGAGTTGAGTTCAAGGACTACTAACTATGGCTACACCTTC. Translation: CAISELSSRTTNYGYTF.

This chain connects TRBV7-8 to TRBJ2-1; a possible D gene is TRBD2 (5 bases). The V gene's germline CDR1 is SGHVS and CDR2 FQNEAQ. This CDR3 has 15 amino acids. The V and J ends lost 2 bases and 6 bases respectively, with 14 bases between them. The DNA of the CDR3 is TGTGCCAGCAGCTTATCTGAGTTCAGCGGCAATGAGCAGTTCTTC. Translation: CASSLSEFSGNEQFF.

This sequence joins TRBV5-4 and TRBJ2-3; D uncertain. Germline CDR1 and CDR2: SGHNT and YYREEE (reference sequence). CDR3 size: 15 residues. Trimming removed 0 bases at V and 1 base at J, with 9 bases between. The CDR3 bases are TGTGCCAGCAGCTTGGTCGGCCTAGGCACAGATACGCAGTATTTT. Amino acids: CASSLVGLGTDTQYF.

The V and J genes are TRBV11-2 and TRBJ2-7, with D maybe TRBD2 (5 bases). Germline V gives CDR1 SGHAT, CDR2 FQNNGV. The CDR3 spans 12 residues. V shed 9 bases and J shed 5 bases, with 14 bases lying between them. The CDR3 DNA sequence: TGTGCCAGTGCTCGGGGAGTGGACGAGCAGTACTTC. This encodes CASARGVDEQYF.

This clone has just one count. The V call is TRBV27, the J call TRBJ2-7, with 10 bases fitting TRBD2. The ends lost 6 bases at V and 5 bases at J; junction bases unmatched: 13. This CDR3 is 16 amino acids long. The germline CDR1 and CDR2 sequences are MNHEY and SMNVEV (reference sequence). The DNA of the CDR3 is TGTGCCAGCAGAGGACTTCAGCGGGGGGGCCTCGACGAGCAGTACTTC. Translating it yields CASRGLQRGGLDEQYF.

V gene TRBV27 combines with J gene TRBJ1-6; 8 bases line up with TRBD1. Germline V lookup: CDR1 MNHEY, CDR2 SMNVEV (reference sequence). There are 13 residues in the CDR3. V shed 11 bases and J 10 bases; nucleotides not matched to a gene: 10. CDR3 sequence: CAGSTGQGSPLHF. CDR3 nucleotide sequence: TGTGCCGGGTCGACCGGACAGGGATCACCCCTCCACTTT.

The chain links TRBV4-1 to TRBJ2-4; 10 positions match TRBD2. The CDR3 sequence is 17 residues long. V gave up 2 bases and J gave up 3 bases; unmatched junction bases: 7. Germline lookup yields CDR1 MGHRA and CDR2 YSYEKL. In nucleotides, the CDR3 is TGCGCCAGCAGCCAACCGAGGACTAGCGGAATCAAAAACATTCAGTACTTC. Translating gives CASSQPRTSGIKNIQYF.

J is TRBJ2-1 and V is TRBV7-6; weak D call: TRBD1 (5 bases). Trimming removed 1 base at V and 9 bases at J, with 19 bases between. The CDR3 loop spans 16 amino acids. The germline V gene encodes CDR1 SGHVS and CDR2 FNYEAQ. The CDR3, as DNA: TGTGCCAGCAGCTTAGGGGTTGACAGCTTAATGAGTGAGCAGTTCTTC. Encoded protein: CASSLGVDSLMSEQFF.

Here the CDR3 reads CASSQPKRGGPSGNTIYF. CDR3 nucleotide sequence: TGTGCCAGCAGCCAACCCAAACGGGGGGGCCCCTCTGGAAACACCATATATTTT. The genes are TRBV3-1 (or the pseudogene TRBV3-2) and TRBJ1-3; the D gene is possibly TRBD1 (6 bases). V was cut by 2 bases and J by 0 bases, with 17 bases left in between. The CDR3 has 18 residues. Germline V gene data show CDR1 as LGHDT and CDR2 as YNNKEL (reference sequence).

V and J are TRBV3-1 (or the pseudogene TRBV3-2) and TRBJ2-3, with a tentative D call TRBD1 (5 bases). In germline, CDR1 is LGHDT, CDR2 YNNKEL (reference sequence). V was trimmed by 4 bases and J by 0 bases, leaving 11 bases between them. The length of the CDR3 is 15 residues. The CDR3 DNA reads TGTGCCAGCAGCCTGCGACAGAGCAGCACAGATACGCAGTATTTT. Protein: CASSLRQSSTDTQYF.

The V gene is TRBV10-3, the J gene TRBJ2-1; TRBD2 is a possible D gene (6 bases). The CDR3 extends over 15 amino acids. V was pared by 10 bases and J by 1 base, with 17 bases between. Germline V lookup: CDR1 ENHRY, CDR2 SYGVKD. The CDR3 region has the DNA TGTGCCAGCTCAAATGGGGGGAAGTCCTACAATGAGCAGTTCTTC. This encodes CASSNGGKSYNEQFF.

The genes are TRBV14 and TRBJ1-2; a weak D match, TRBD1 (6 bases). V was pared by 3 bases and J by 8 bases, with 22 bases between. Germline-derived CDR1 and CDR2 are SGHDN and FVKESK. There are 16 residues in the CDR3. CDR3 bases: TGTGCCAGCAGCCATGTAGGGGAGCAGGGGCAGAAAGGCTACACCTTC. Its translation: CASSHVGEQGQKGYTF.

J is TRBJ2-3 and V is TRBV4-3; the D is unclear. Germline V lookup: CDR1 LGHNA, CDR2 YSLEER. Trimming shortened V by 4 bases and J by 0 bases, and 8 bases separated the two germline ends. The CDR3 has 14 amino acids. CDR3 region: CASSPSTSTDTQYF. The CDR3 DNA is TGCGCCAGCAGCCCGAGTACGAGCACAGATACGCAGTATTTT.

This chain joins TRBV15 and TRBJ1-4; D unclear. Germline V gene data show CDR1 as LNHNV and CDR2 as YYDKDF (reference sequence). This CDR3 has 15 residues. V was clipped by 0 bases and J by 9 bases, with 14 bases between them. The CDR3: CATSRDPLNLQKLFF. Written as DNA, the CDR3 is TGTGCCACCAGCAGAGACCCCCTAAATCTGCAAAAACTGTTTTTT.

This chain links TRBV12-1 with TRBJ2-2; whether TRBD2, the table's D call, matches the DNA was not checked. TRBV12-1 is a recognized pseudogene. This CDR3 has 16 residues. CDR3 in amino acids: CASSPTNHYHTGELFF. DNA for the CDR3: TGTGCCAGCAGCCCGACGAACCACTATCACACCGGGGAGCTGTTTTTT.

The rearrangement uses TRBV24-1 and TRBJ1-5; 8 bases are shared with TRBD1. The CDR3 is 13 residues long. Per germline, CDR1 KGHDR and CDR2 SFDVKD. V shed 7 bases and J 6 bases; nucleotides not matched to a gene: 4. This CDR3 reads CATSRGRGQPQHF. The CDR3 DNA follows: TGTGCCACCAGCAGGGGGCGCGGTCAGCCCCAGCATTTT.